A selection of T cell receptor beta chains follows, all from one sample in a study of blood T cell repertoires in COVID-19. Sequencing used immunoSEQ multiplex PCR; TCRdb keeps in-frame clones, though not all of them. The table has hundreds of thousands of clones, approximately 83% seen once. Sample: peripheral blood. These receptors were obtained from a woman aged 25 to 39 with COVID-19, enrolled during active disease. Each CDR3 is given with its conserved first and last residue. The order of the fields is clone size, V gene, D gene, J gene, CDR3 DNA, CDR3 protein. A D gene is named only where the DNA matches it firmly. Some rows mark clone size as missing; the rest say once, few, many or name a class of expanded clone.

clone_size: -
v_call: TRBV9
d_call: -
j_call: TRBJ1-1
cdr3_nt: TGTGCCAGCAGCCCCTCTTTCTTT
cdr3_aa: CASSPSFF

clone_size: -
v_call: TRBV5-4
d_call: TRBD1
j_call: TRBJ1-2
cdr3_nt: TGTGCCAGCAGTATAGGACAGGGGGCCTATGGCTACACCTTC
cdr3_aa: CASSIGQGAYGYTF

clone_size: -
v_call: TRBV30
d_call: TRBD2
j_call: TRBJ2-5
cdr3_nt: TGTGCCTGGAGTGTTGGAGCGGGGCTCCAAGAGACCCAGTACTTC
cdr3_aa: CAWSVGAGLQETQYF

clone_size: -
v_call: TRBV29-1
d_call: -
j_call: TRBJ2-3
cdr3_nt: TGCAGCGTTGAGGGGCGGGGGCGAGGAGATACGCAGTATTTT
cdr3_aa: CSVEGRGRGDTQYF

clone_size: -
v_call: TRBV9
d_call: TRBD1
j_call: TRBJ1-2
cdr3_nt: TGTGCCAGCAGCCCCATGGACAGGGGGCTCTATGGCTACACCTTC
cdr3_aa: CASSPMDRGLYGYTF

clone_size: -
v_call: TRBV11-2
d_call: -
j_call: TRBJ1-1
cdr3_nt: TGTGCCAGCAGCTCCAACAGGGAGCACACTGAAGCTTTCTTT
cdr3_aa: CASSSNREHTEAFF

clone_size: -
v_call: TRBV19
d_call: TRBD1
j_call: TRBJ1-2
cdr3_nt: TGTGCCAGTAGTTTCCCGGGACAGGGGGCCTATGGCTACACCTTC
cdr3_aa: CASSFPGQGAYGYTF

clone_size: once
v_call: TRBV28
d_call: -
j_call: TRBJ1-1
cdr3_nt: TGTGCCAGCAGTTTTTTAGGGGCTGAAGCTTTCTTT
cdr3_aa: CASSFLGAEAFF

clone_size: -
v_call: TRBV28
d_call: -
j_call: TRBJ1-1
cdr3_nt: TGTGCCAGCAGTTCCCTTGGGGGGAAAACTGAAGCTTTCTTT
cdr3_aa: CASSSLGGKTEAFF

clone_size: -
v_call: TRBV13
d_call: -
j_call: TRBJ2-1
cdr3_nt: TGTGCCAGCAGCATCGGGACACTCGAGCAGTTCTTC
cdr3_aa: CASSIGTLEQFF

clone_size: few
v_call: TRBV27
d_call: TRBD1
j_call: TRBJ1-4
cdr3_nt: TGTGCCAGCAGTTTTGGGGCAGGGGGTTATGAAAAACTGTTTTTT
cdr3_aa: CASSFGAGGYEKLFF

clone_size: -
v_call: TRBV13
d_call: TRBD1
j_call: TRBJ1-1
cdr3_nt: TGTGCCAGCAGCAGCCGGGACAGCTACACTGAAGCTTTCTTT
cdr3_aa: CASSSRDSYTEAFF

clone_size: -
v_call: TRBV12-3/TRBV12-4
d_call: -
j_call: TRBJ2-3
cdr3_nt: TGTGCCAGCAGCCCCCTCCGCACAGATACGCAGTATTTT
cdr3_aa: CASSPLRTDTQYF

clone_size: -
v_call: TRBV2
d_call: -
j_call: TRBJ2-7
cdr3_nt: TGTGCCAGCAGTGAAGGGGCAGGGGCCTTCTACGAGCAGTACTTC
cdr3_aa: CASSEGAGAFYEQYF

clone_size: -
v_call: TRBV19
d_call: -
j_call: TRBJ1-3
cdr3_nt: TGTGCCAGTAGTTACACTGGAAACACCATATATTTT
cdr3_aa: CASSYTGNTIYF

clone_size: -
v_call: TRBV5-4
d_call: -
j_call: TRBJ1-1
cdr3_nt: TGTGCCAGCAGCTTCGGACAGTTGAACACTGAAGCTTTCTTT
cdr3_aa: CASSFGQLNTEAFF

clone_size: -
v_call: TRBV6-6
d_call: -
j_call: TRBJ2-1
cdr3_nt: TGTGCCAGCAGCGACAGCTTAGGAAGCTCCTACAATGAGCAGTTCTTC
cdr3_aa: CASSDSLGSSYNEQFF

clone_size: many
v_call: TRBV10-1
d_call: -
j_call: TRBJ1-4
cdr3_nt: TGCGCCAGCAGTGAGTCGATCAGACCTACAGTACGCAATGAAAAACTGTTTTTT
cdr3_aa: CASSESIRPTVRNEKLFF

clone_size: once
v_call: TRBV11-2
d_call: TRBD2
j_call: TRBJ2-1
cdr3_nt: TGTGCCAGCAGCTTGAGCGGGAGCTCCTACAATGAGCAGTTCTTC
cdr3_aa: CASSLSGSSYNEQFF

clone_size: -
v_call: TRBV6-6
d_call: TRBD1
j_call: TRBJ2-7
cdr3_nt: TGTGCCAGCAGGGGCGTAGGACAGGGAGACGAGCAGTACTTC
cdr3_aa: CASRGVGQGDEQYF

clone_size: -
v_call: TRBV20-1
d_call: TRBD2
j_call: TRBJ2-2
cdr3_nt: TGCAGTGCTAGTCCTAGCGGGAACACCGGGGAGCTGTTTTTT
cdr3_aa: CSASPSGNTGELFF

clone_size: -
v_call: TRBV4-1
d_call: TRBD1
j_call: TRBJ2-5
cdr3_nt: TGCGCCAGCAGCCTAGACAGGGGGTTCGGAGAGACCCAGTACTTC
cdr3_aa: CASSLDRGFGETQYF

clone_size: few
v_call: TRBV6-4
d_call: -
j_call: TRBJ2-1
cdr3_nt: TGTGCCAGCAGCGACACAGGATTTGGGCAGTTCTTC
cdr3_aa: CASSDTGFGQFF

clone_size: once
v_call: TRBV9
d_call: -
j_call: TRBJ2-5
cdr3_nt: TGTGCCAGCAGCGTAGTGGGCGACCCGGGGGAGACCCAGTACTTC
cdr3_aa: CASSVVGDPGETQYF

clone_size: -
v_call: TRBV4-3
d_call: -
j_call: TRBJ1-3
cdr3_nt: TGCGCCAGCAGCCAAGAAAGTGGCAGGGTCCAGGACACCATATATTTT
cdr3_aa: CASSQESGRVQDTIYF

clone_size: -
v_call: TRBV2
d_call: TRBD2
j_call: TRBJ2-7
cdr3_nt: TGTGCCAGCAGAGGGACTAGCGGGAGCGTCTACGAGCAGTACTTC
cdr3_aa: CASRGTSGSVYEQYF

clone_size: -
v_call: TRBV9
d_call: TRBD2
j_call: TRBJ2-1
cdr3_nt: TGTGCCAGCAGCGTAGTAGGGACTAGCGGGAGCAATGAGCAGTTCTTC
cdr3_aa: CASSVVGTSGSNEQFF

clone_size: -
v_call: TRBV9
d_call: -
j_call: TRBJ1-1
cdr3_nt: TGTGCCAGCAGCGTAGTGTCCCCGAGGCAGAACACTGAAGCTTTCTTT
cdr3_aa: CASSVVSPRQNTEAFF

clone_size: -
v_call: TRBV19
d_call: -
j_call: TRBJ2-7
cdr3_nt: TGTGCCAGCGCTGGCGGCGGGAACCCTCTCAACGAGCAGTACTTC
cdr3_aa: CASAGGGNPLNEQYF

clone_size: -
v_call: TRBV7-9
d_call: -
j_call: TRBJ2-7
cdr3_nt: TGTGCCAGCAGCTTATTGGACAGAACCTACGAGCAGTACTTC
cdr3_aa: CASSLLDRTYEQYF

clone_size: -
v_call: TRBV20-1
d_call: -
j_call: TRBJ2-2
cdr3_nt: TGCAGTGCTTCAGCGTCCGGGGAGCTGTTTTTT
cdr3_aa: CSASASGELFF

clone_size: -
v_call: TRBV7-3
d_call: -
j_call: TRBJ2-3
cdr3_nt: TGTGCCAGCAGCTCAGCCGGGAGCACAGATACGCAGTATTTT
cdr3_aa: CASSSAGSTDTQYF

clone_size: once
v_call: TRBV12-3/TRBV12-4
d_call: -
j_call: TRBJ2-1
cdr3_nt: TGTGCCAGCAGGCTGGGAGTCAACAATGAGCAGTTCTTC
cdr3_aa: CASRLGVNNEQFF